The 9 T cell receptor beta chains given below trace back to one sample, sequenced in a study of control samples from healthy donors and cancer patients. Clones were sequenced by immunoSEQ multiplex PCR, and TCRdb holds only the in-frame ones, with some missing. Of 120,000 or so clones in the sample, about 88% are singletons; the top ten hold about 1.8%. Input material: blood. These receptors were obtained from a man aged 18-30 years in good health.

The gene calls are TRBV19 and TRBJ2-1; 7 positions match TRBD2. The CDR3 length is 14 residues. The germline V gene encodes CDR1 LNHDA and CDR2 SQIVND (reference sequence). V trimming: 5 bases; J trimming: 9 bases; junction bases outside the gene matches: 10. The CDR3 spells CASSPLGGVVEQFF. The CDR3 nucleotides are TGTGCCAGTAGTCCGCTGGGGGGGGTTGTTGAGCAGTTCTTC.

V and J are TRBV27 and TRBJ1-2; 7 bases match TRBD1. This CDR3 comprises 12 residues. Per germline, CDR1 MNHEY and CDR2 SMNVEV (reference sequence). The junction had 6 bases not matched to a gene; V was cut back by 8 bases and J by 6 bases. CDR3 sequence (DNA): TGTGCCAGCTCACAGGGGCTCGATGGCTACACCTTC. This encodes CASSQGLDGYTF.

The V gene is TRBV25-1, the J gene TRBJ1-2; tentative D call: TRBD1 (6 bases). The CDR3 has 13 residues. The germline V and J ends were trimmed by 2 bases and 5 bases, with 9 bases remaining between them. Germline assignment: CDR1 MGHDK and CDR2 SYGVNS. CDR3 nucleotides: TGTGCCAGCAGTGAACAAGGGGGGTATGGCTACACCTTC. Translated, it gives CASSEQGGYGYTF.

The chain joins TRBV10-3 to TRBJ2-7; 7 bases fit TRBD1. In germline, CDR1 is ENHRY, CDR2 SYGVKD. Losses at the gene ends were 0 bases for V and 5 bases for J; bases not matched to a gene: 16. CDR3 length: 18 amino acids. In DNA, the CDR3 is TGTGCCATCAGTGAGTCGAAAGGGACAGTAAGTCTAGTCCACGAGCAGTACTTC. Protein sequence: CAISESKGTVSLVHEQYF.

The CDR3 region is CASRTQGWNTEAFF. CDR3 nucleotides: TGTGCCAGCAGAACCCAGGGGTGGAACACTGAAGCTTTCTTT. The chain is built from TRBV25-1 and TRBJ1-1, with D tentatively TRBD1 (6 bases). Germline CDR1 reads MGHDK; CDR2 reads SYGVNS. The CDR3 has 14 residues. Trimming left V 6 bases short and J 1 base short, with 12 bases between.

This clone has a handful of counts. CDR3 coding DNA: TGTGCCAGCAGCTACCGCCGAGGCACTGAAGCTTTCTTT. It encodes CASSYRRGTEAFF. V and J are TRBV7-2 and TRBJ1-1, with D unresolved. Germline CDR1 reads SGHTA; CDR2 reads FQGNSA. This CDR3 is built from 13 residues. With 4 bases removed from V and 4 bases from J, the gap between germline ends came to 10 bases.

The chain links TRBV27 to TRBJ2-6, with D hard to call. V gave up 8 bases and J gave up 0 bases, with 14 bases separating them. The CDR3 contains 16 residues. Germline CDR1 reads MNHEY; CDR2 reads SMNVEV (reference sequence). CDR3 amino acids: CASGLRRGSGANVLTF. The CDR3 coding sequence is TGTGCCAGCGGGCTGCGTAGAGGCTCTGGGGCCAACGTCCTGACTTTC.

The chain combines TRBV28 with TRBJ1-3; D remains unclear. Germline V gene lookup returns CDR1 MDHEN and CDR2 SYDVKM. This CDR3 is built from 10 residues. V was shortened by 8 bases and J by 5 bases, with 4 bases between the two germline ends. The CDR3 sequence is CASGRNTIYF. CDR3 in DNA: TGTGCCAGCGGGCGAAACACCATATATTTT. Drawing the rest from reference TRBV28 and TRBJ1-3, the complete variable domain is DVKVTQSSRYLVKRTGEKVFLECVQDMDHENMFWYRQDPGLGLRLIYFSYDVKMKEKGDIPEGYSVSREKKERFSLILESASTNQTSMYLCASGRNTIYFGEGSWLTVV.

The gene calls are TRBV30 and TRBJ1-1; a weak D match, TRBD1 (5 bases). Germline CDR1 reads GTSNPN; CDR2 reads SVGIG (reference sequence). V lost 4 bases, J lost 6 bases, and 27 bases lay in between. The CDR3 totals 17 residues. CDR3 amino acids: CAWTLPPGRRQRAEAFF. The CDR3 DNA follows: TGTGCCTGGACCCTCCCTCCGGGACGTCGTCAAAGGGCTGAAGCTTTCTTT. The variable domain in full, with the rest retrieved from reference TRBV30 and TRBJ1-1, is SQTIHQWPATLVQPVGSPLSLECTVEGTSNPNLYWYRQAAGRGLQLLFYSVGIGQISSEVPQNLSASRPQDRQFILSSKKLLLSDSGFYLCAWTLPPGRRQRAEAFFGQGTRLTVV.